The clone carrying this T cell receptor beta chain was seen at least ten times. Its antigen is not identified. Germline V gene data show CDR1 as MNHEY and CDR2 as SMNVEV (reference sequence). The CDR3 has 15 amino acids. Between the trimmed V and J ends, which lost 4 bases and 1 base, there was a span of 13 bases. With a J-beta primer mix and a sample-barcoded 5' primer, a second PCR ran roughly 7 to 11 cycles. The template-switch adaptor, which had 12 random nucleotides, put a tag on each cDNA molecule. Using its own MiXCR run on the 5' RACE reads, TCRdb lists one record per CDR3 protein. The table shows about 650,000 distinct CDR3 sequences, with more than 45% occurring only once. This sample stems from a study of blood T cells in healthy people across ages. Study-wide results and caveats: A strong correlation was found between TCR beta diversity and the percentage of naive T cells.

Caucasian individuals from Russia who were healthy and aged roughly 6 to 100 acted as donors. The TCR was taken from an elderly woman in good health. This chain links TRBV27 with TRBJ2-5; the D is unclear. Sequenced sample: blood. This chain's CDR3 is CASSSGILRQETQYF. The CDR3 DNA follows: TGTGCCAGCAGTTCCGGCATACTTCGCCAAGAGACCCAGTACTTC.